A single sample is the source of the 15 T cell receptor beta chains below, sequenced in a study of T cell responses to AZD1222 COVID-19 vaccine. Some clones are missing from TCRdb's copy, which holds only in-frame ones; the method was immunoSEQ multiplex PCR. The data show 150,000 to 200,000 clones, about 92% seen once. The sequencing used peripheral blood, collected on day 0 of AZD1222 vaccination. All receptors come from an adult in good health.

The V gene is TRBV7-2, the J gene TRBJ1-6; D is possibly TRBD1 (6 bases). The CDR3 is 15 residues long. Trimming cost V 5 bases and J 8 bases, with 16 bases left between them. Germline CDR1 SGHTA, CDR2 FQGNSA. The CDR3 reads CASSPSSRGYSPLHF. CDR3 in DNA: TGTGCCAGCAGCCCCTCGTCAAGGGGGTATTCACCCCTCCACTTT.

On this clone itself: This sample includes further DNA sequences coding for the same CDR3. V usage is TRBV9 and J usage is TRBJ1-6; D remains ambiguous. Germline V gene data show CDR1 as SGDLS and CDR2 as YYNGEE. Trimming pared 0 bases from V and 9 bases from J, leaving 7 bases between. CDR3 length: 13 amino acids. The CDR3 is CASSVDSGSPLHF. CDR3 nucleotides: TGTGCCAGCAGCGTAGATAGCGGTTCACCCCTCCACTTT.

The chain uses TRBV4-1 and TRBJ2-5; 9 bases fit TRBD2. Germline loops: CDR1 MGHRA, CDR2 YSYEKL. The CDR3 is made up of 16 amino acids. V was pared by 4 bases and J by 5 bases, with 11 bases of the junction left unmatched. The CDR3 sequence is CASSPWLERGAETQYF. Written as DNA, the CDR3 is TGCGCCAGCAGCCCCTGGCTGGAGCGGGGGGCTGAGACCCAGTACTTC.

The chain uses TRBV7-9 and TRBJ2-7; D is unresolved. Trimming left V 5 bases short and J 1 base short, with 12 bases between. The CDR3 runs 14 residues. CDR1 SEHNR and CDR2 FQNEAQ come from the germline V gene (reference sequence). Written as DNA, the CDR3 is TGTGCCAGCAGCGTTATCTCCGGGTCCTACGAGCAGTACTTC. Residues: CASSVISGSYEQYF.

This clone was detected a few times. The chain employs TRBV29-1 and TRBJ1-1; no clear D gene. V was trimmed by 4 bases and J by 0 bases, leaving 12 bases between them. CDR1 and CDR2 (germline): SQVTM, ANQGSEA. The CDR3 runs to 14 residues. CDR3 bases: TGCAGCGTTGCGCCCCTATCCATGAACACTGAAGCTTTCTTT. Its protein product is CSVAPLSMNTEAFF.

The chain couples TRBV5-5 to TRBJ2-3, with a possible D match to TRBD2 (5 bases). The ends were cut back, 4 bases at V and 5 bases at J, with 14 bases in the middle. The CDR3 totals 14 residues. Germline CDR1 and CDR2: SGHKS and YYEKEE (reference sequence). CDR3 nucleotides: TGTGCCAGCAGCGTCGGGATCGCGGTAGATACGCAGTATTTT. Protein: CASSVGIAVDTQYF.

V and J are TRBV19 and TRBJ2-2; no firm D call. CDR1 and CDR2 (germline): LNHDA, SQIVND (reference sequence). There are 13 residues in the CDR3. V lost 6 bases, J lost 7 bases, and 12 bases lay in between. In DNA form, the CDR3 reads TGTGCCAGTAGGCCTGAAACTTACGGGGAGCTGTTTTTT. Amino acid sequence: CASRPETYGELFF.

This clone has only one observation. This chain's CDR3 is CASSFQDRGETQYF. As DNA, the CDR3 is TGCGCCAGCAGCTTCCAGGACAGGGGAGAGACCCAGTACTTC. The chain links TRBV5-1 to TRBJ2-5; TRBD1 matches at 9 bases. V was clipped by 2 bases and J by 4 bases; unmatched bases: 3. The V gene's germline CDR1 is SGHRS and CDR2 YFSETQ. There are 14 residues in the CDR3.

This chain uses TRBV19 with TRBJ1-1; maybe TRBD1 (5 bases). Germline CDR1 LNHDA, CDR2 SQIVND (reference sequence). The V gene lost 6 bases and the J gene lost 7 bases, with 21 bases spanning the gap. The CDR3 loop spans 15 amino acids. The CDR3 protein is CASRRQSGGIHEAFF. For the CDR3, the DNA is TGTGCCAGTAGAAGACAGTCGGGAGGGATACATGAAGCTTTCTTT.

The chain uses TRBV11-2 and TRBJ1-6; unclear D gene. This CDR3 is built from 14 residues. Between the trimmed V and J ends, which lost 3 bases and 4 bases, there was a span of 7 bases. Per germline, CDR1 SGHAT and CDR2 FQNNGV. CDR3 coding DNA: TGTGCCAGCAGCTTGGATCAGTATAATTCACCCCTCCACTTT. It yields the protein CASSLDQYNSPLHF.

The chain is built from TRBV6-5 and TRBJ1-5; D is unclear. Germline loops: CDR1 MNHEY, CDR2 SVGAGI. The CDR3 contains 15 residues. Trimming took 4 bases from V and 0 from J, leaving 10 bases between them. In DNA, the CDR3 is TGTGCCAGCAGTTCGCCCGTGGGTAGCAATCAGCCCCAGCATTTT. It specifies CASSSPVGSNQPQHF.

V and J are TRBV7-7 and TRBJ2-3, with D perhaps given as TRBD1 or TRBD2 (6 bases each). Trimming shortened V by 5 bases and J by 4 bases, and 19 bases separated the two germline ends. The CDR3 contains 16 residues. In germline, CDR1 is SSHAT, CDR2 FNYEAQ (reference sequence). CDR3 protein: CASSPTRGPRPDTQYF. The CDR3 nucleotides are TGTGCCAGCAGCCCCACTCGGGGGCCCCGCCCAGATACGCAGTATTTT.

This clone was recorded a few times. The genes are TRBV30 and TRBJ1-5; D uncertain. The germline V gene encodes CDR1 GTSNPN and CDR2 SVGIG (reference sequence). There are 14 residues in the CDR3. Trimming removed 3 bases at V and 3 bases at J, with 12 bases between. The CDR3 is CAWSRAGNNQPQHF. The CDR3 DNA sequence: TGTGCCTGGAGCCGAGCAGGTAACAATCAGCCCCAGCATTTT.

The J gene is TRBJ2-2, the V gene TRBV5-4; perhaps TRBD2 as D (7 bases). The V and J ends lost 4 bases and 6 bases respectively, with 19 bases between them. In germline, CDR1 is SGHNT, CDR2 YYREEE (reference sequence). The CDR3 has 16 amino acids. The CDR3 loop is CASSGTGGGTSGELFF. The CDR3 bases are TGTGCCAGCAGCGGGACGGGGGGCGGAACATCCGGGGAGCTGTTTTTT.

J is TRBJ1-1 and V is TRBV30; D may be TRBD1 (5 bases). Trimming took off 2 bases at V and 4 bases at J, with 11 bases between the two ends. Per germline, CDR1 GTSNPN and CDR2 SVGIG (reference sequence). This CDR3 has 13 residues. CDR3 in amino acids: CAWSRGSLTEAFF. Here the CDR3 DNA reads TGTGCCTGGAGTCGGGGGTCCCTCACTGAAGCTTTCTTT.